The present TCR beta chain was sequenced within a study of blood T cell repertoires in COVID-19. Whole-study context: Donors in the United States, Italy and Spain gave samples during acute or convalescent COVID-19. Nucleic acid was either cDNA or gDNA, and it came from T cells, B-cell-depleted T cells, or PBMCs.

In the original analysis: Reference gene primer amplification gave nucleated cell count estimates. The protocol was immunoSEQ multiplex PCR, while the TCRdb copy is restricted to in-frame clones and leaves out a portion. V and J calls plus clone size are reproduced from that table; the DNA served to infer D and trimming. The top ten clones hold about 8.5% of a sample with roughly 270,000 clones, roughly 90% of them seen once. This CDR3 has 14 amino acids. CDR1 and CDR2 from the germline V gene are ENHRY and SYGVKD. The ends lost 7 bases at V and 5 bases at J; junction bases unmatched: 7. The chain recombines TRBV10-3 with TRBJ2-1; 8 nucleotides align to TRBD2. The sequenced material came from peripheral blood. This clonotype was sampled from a man younger than 30 with active or convalescent COVID-19. DNA for the CDR3: TGTGCCATCAAGGGGCGGGGGGTTCACAATGAGCAGTTCTTC. Its protein is CAIKGRGVHNEQFF.